This T cell receptor (beta chain) was retrieved from a study of T cell responses to AZD1222 COVID-19 vaccine (dated by TCRdb to about 2021). Describing the broader study: AZD1222 recipients with second doses at about 4 weeks or about 12 weeks were pooled, because spike-specific TCR depth and breadth did not differ between schedules. TCR sequencing was performed for fewer than 250 trial participants, of whom about 200 were given two doses of AZD1222 and around 26 were given two doses of MenACWY control vaccine. Enrollment into the trials was organized by age into subgroups of 18-55, 56-69 and 70-plus years, and those subgroups contained roughly 140, 27 and 60 TCR-sequenced participants, respectively. General study outcomes and caveats: Conclusions about previously exposed vaccinees are limited, since just 6 or 7 AZD1222 recipients were seropositive for SARS-CoV-2 at baseline. Most participants were white British and females outnumbered males, and the authors suggested that clonal diversity may have been underestimated. Nearly half of unique spike-specific TCRs reportedly recognized epitopes outside regions mutated in the B.1.351 and B.1.1.7 variants. Because no samples from the day 14 peak response were available, repertoires could be characterized only after the peak T cell response. The whole spike protein was spanned by vaccine-associated CD4 TCRs, and dominant responses were seen in regions 160-218 and 743-854. Spike-specific TCR breadth and depth rose significantly after two AZD1222 doses compared with day 0 and with MenACWY recipients. The 56-69-year group was small, and its depth increase did not reach significance, likely because of low power.

To note about this clone: Its antigen is still unknown. No per-base quality is available; no much larger clone lies one base away.

The time point label here, explained by the study, means: baseline before first vaccination. Samples from vaccinated people were obtained from the UK trials COV001 and COV002, which included a single-blind randomized controlled phase 2/3 trial of AZD1222 (ChAdOx1 nCoV-19) in healthy adults. For TCRbeta chain sequencing, PBMC samples were collected from trial participants at day 0 and at day 28 after the second dose. CDR1 and CDR2 were assigned from the germline V gene as SQVTM and ANQGSEA. From its cysteine to its phenylalanine, the CDR3 spans 12 amino acids. Only CDR3 DNA is held: 36 bases, read in frame from base 1. V and J lose 6 bases and 2 bases, and a span of 8 bases separates them. The CDR3 regions of human TCRbeta chains were analyzed by immunosequencing. The authors' analysis ran thus. TCRs in the repertoires were compared against a reference library of SARS-CoV-2-specific TCRs that had been generated with the MIRA antigen-specificity platform. Breadth was defined as the fraction of unique TCRs that were SARS-CoV-2-associated. Depth was defined as the fraction of total T cells that were SARS-CoV-2-associated. Using the MIRA data, each spike-specific TCR was assigned both to the spike region to which the TCR was reactive and to a CD4 or CD8 class. Log10-transformed breadth and depth values were compared by one-way ANOVA with Sidak's multiple comparisons tests. Imported from immuneACCESS, the table was reduced by TCRdb to in-frame sequences with V and J called. These copies leave out some clones; in studies compared against another copy, an unresolved V gene accounts for under half, and the cause of the remainder is not known. For V, J and clone size, that table is used; D and trimming come from the DNA. The sample has 150,000 or so clones on record, around 92% of them singletons. The top ten clonotypes cover approximately 2.1% of the sample.

This sequence originates from an adult in good health. The V and J segments used are TRBV29-1 and TRBJ1-5; a weak D assignment points to TRBD1 (5 bases agree). The sample here was peripheral blood, taken on day 0 of AZD1222 vaccination. The sequenced DNA: TGCAGCGTGGGGACGGGCAATCAGCCCCAGCATTTT. Its translation is CSVGTGNQPQHF. Full variable domain (CDR3 extended with the reference TRBV29-1 and TRBJ1-5 proteins): SAVISQKPSRDICQRGTSLTIQCQVDSQVTMMFWYRQQPGQSLTLIATANQGSEATYESGFVIDKFPISRPNLTFSTLTVSNMSPEDSSIYLCSVGTGNQPQHFGDGTRLSIL.